This is a list of T cell receptor beta chains from one sample in a study of technical replicates of blood from four donors. Profiling relied on immunoSEQ multiplex PCR, and the TCRdb table lists in-frame clones only, not all of them. The table includes about 83,000 clones, just under 95% detected once. The sequenced material came from T cells isolated from PBMCs. These receptors came from a human donor in good health. Each CDR3 is given with its conserved first and last residue. The D gene is left open where the match is weak. Not every row has a clone size; where given, it reads once, few, many or a size class.

TRBV30	.	TRBJ1-1	.	CAWSGGGPNTEAFF	TGTGCCTGGAGTGGGGGGGGACCGAACACTGAAGCTTTCTTT
TRBV11-2	.	TRBJ1-2	.	CASSEGVYYGYTF	TGTGCCAGCAGCGAGGGGGTCTACTATGGCTACACCTTC
TRBV4-1	once	TRBJ1-1	.	CASSQDLIEVVLVTEAFF	TGCGCCAGCAGCCAAGATCTAATTGAGGTCGTGCTCGTCACTGAAGCTTTCTTT
TRBV27	.	TRBJ2-3	TRBD2	CASSLYLAGVADTQYF	TGTGCCAGCAGTTTATATCTAGCGGGAGTAGCAGATACGCAGTATTTT
TRBV5-1	once	TRBJ2-2	.	CASSPLVRTGRSNTGELFF	TGCGCCAGCAGCCCGCTTGTAAGAACAGGGCGATCGAACACCGGGGAGCTGTTTTTT
TRBV9	once	TRBJ2-5	.	CASSPWERVEETQYF	TGTGCCAGCAGCCCCTGGGAGAGGGTGGAGGAGACCCAGTACTTC
TRBV30	.	TRBJ2-1	TRBD2	CAWSVFGGGLNNEQFF	TGTGCCTGGAGTGTATTCGGGGGGGGCCTAAACAATGAGCAGTTCTTC
TRBV9	.	TRBJ2-3	TRBD2	CASTVTGGLRGTDTQYF	TGTGCCAGCACCGTAACGGGGGGTTTGAGGGGCACAGATACGCAGTATTTT
TRBV5-1	.	TRBJ1-1	TRBD1	CASSPARQGNTEAFF	TGCGCCAGCAGCCCCGCCAGACAGGGGAACACTGAAGCTTTCTTT
TRBV6-4	.	TRBJ1-5	.	CANNTKHSNQPQHF	TGTGCCAACAATACTAAGCATAGCAATCAGCCCCAGCATTTT
TRBV4-1	.	TRBJ1-5	.	CASSQEGRSNQPQHF	TGCGCCAGCAGCCAAGAGGGCAGGTCCAATCAGCCCCAGCATTTT
TRBV9	.	TRBJ2-2	TRBD1	CASSPQGGTGLTGELFF	TGTGCCAGCAGCCCCCAGGGGGGGACAGGGCTCACCGGGGAGCTGTTTTTT
TRBV5-1	.	TRBJ1-1	TRBD1	CASSNRGQNTEAFF	TGCGCCAGCAGCAACAGGGGACAGAACACTGAAGCTTTCTTT
TRBV5-1	.	TRBJ2-6	.	CASSLRQTGANVLTF	TGCGCCAGCAGCTTGAGACAGACTGGGGCCAACGTCCTGACTTTC
TRBV9	once	TRBJ2-5	TRBD2	CASSVGAREGETQYF	TGTGCCAGCAGCGTGGGGGCCCGGGAGGGGGAGACCCAGTACTTC
TRBV11-2	.	TRBJ1-2	TRBD1	CASSFRTGGGGYTF	TGTGCCAGCAGCTTTAGGACAGGGGGCGGTGGCTACACCTTC
TRBV6-5	.	TRBJ2-5	TRBD1	CASSYKGQAYQETQYF	TGTGCCAGCAGTTACAAGGGACAGGCCTACCAAGAGACCCAGTACTTC
TRBV5-1	.	TRBJ2-7	TRBD1	CASSFSLLQGAGYEQYF	TGCGCCAGCAGCTTCTCCCTTCTACAGGGGGCTGGGTACGAGCAGTACTTC
TRBV7-9	once	TRBJ1-1	TRBD1	CASSDRAEAFF	TGTGCCAGCAGCGACAGGGCTGAAGCTTTCTTT
TRBV7-8	.	TRBJ2-1	TRBD1	CASSLDRGDEQFF	TGTGCCAGCAGCTTAGACAGGGGAGATGAGCAGTTCTTC
TRBV10-3	.	TRBJ1-6	.	CAISDWAGQSGSPLHF	TGTGCCATCAGTGACTGGGCAGGGCAGAGTGGATCACCCCTCCACTTT
TRBV6-1	.	TRBJ1-1	TRBD1	CASSEGTGGSSEAFF	TGTGCCAGCAGTGAAGGTACAGGGGGCTCGTCAGAAGCTTTCTTT
TRBV6-5	.	TRBJ2-5	TRBD2	CASSSQRGGETQYF	TGTGCCAGCAGTTCCCAACGGGGGGGAGAGACCCAGTACTTC
TRBV15	.	TRBJ2-1	TRBD2	CATSRSSGRNNEQFF	TGTGCCACCAGCAGGTCTAGCGGGAGGAACAATGAGCAGTTCTTC
TRBV10-3	.	TRBJ2-7	.	CAISEGVSYEQYF	TGTGCCATCAGTGAGGGAGTCTCCTACGAGCAGTACTTC